Listed below are T cell receptor beta chains from one sample, sequenced in a study of shared clonotypes between healthy human individuals. Sequenced by immunoSEQ multiplex PCR; TCRdb stores in-frame clones only, minus some. The sample lists fewer than 3 million clones, less than 95% occurring once. Sequencing input: naive CD4+ T cells from PBMCs. These receptors were taken from a man younger than 35 in good health. Some clones in this sample may be carry-over from other donors' samples. CDR3s include the opening cysteine and the closing phenylalanine or tryptophan. Each record gives: CDR3 length, J gene, D gene, V gene, clone size, CDR3 protein, CDR3 DNA. A D gene is named only where the DNA matches it firmly. The listing skips clone size in some rows; elsewhere it reads once, few, many or a size class.

CDR3 length: 17
J gene: TRBJ2-2
D gene: .
V gene: TRBV27
clone size: .
CDR3 protein: CASAVEGGPSNTGELFF
CDR3 DNA: TGTGCCAGCGCCGTCGAGGGAGGCCCTTCGAACACCGGGGAGCTGTTTTTT

CDR3 length: 13
J gene: TRBJ1-1
D gene: .
V gene: TRBV28
clone size: few
CDR3 protein: CASRPRRYTEAFF
CDR3 DNA: TGTGCCAGCAGACCCCGGCGGTACACTGAAGCTTTCTTT

CDR3 length: 17
J gene: TRBJ2-7
D gene: .
V gene: TRBV2
clone size: .
CDR3 protein: CASSGGQGTSFTYEQYF
CDR3 DNA: TGTGCCAGCAGTGGCGGGCAGGGGACCAGCTTCACCTACGAGCAGTACTTC

CDR3 length: 14
J gene: TRBJ1-2
D gene: .
V gene: TRBV18
clone size: .
CDR3 protein: CASSPIELNYGYTF
CDR3 DNA: TGTGCCAGCTCACCTATCGAATTAAACTATGGCTACACCTTC

CDR3 length: 13
J gene: TRBJ2-4
D gene: .
V gene: TRBV28
clone size: .
CDR3 protein: CASTPIPENIQYF
CDR3 DNA: TGTGCCAGCACCCCCATCCCGGAAAACATTCAGTACTTC

CDR3 length: 14
J gene: TRBJ1-5
D gene: .
V gene: TRBV5-5
clone size: .
CDR3 protein: CASSLGSSNQPQHF
CDR3 DNA: TGTGCCAGCAGCTTGGGTAGTAGCAATCAGCCCCAGCATTTT

CDR3 length: 14
J gene: TRBJ2-7
D gene: .
V gene: TRBV5-6
clone size: .
CDR3 protein: CASSLRQGTYEQYF
CDR3 DNA: TGTGCCAGCAGCTTGAGGCAGGGTACCTACGAGCAGTACTTC

CDR3 length: 18
J gene: TRBJ2-7
D gene: TRBD2
V gene: TRBV4-1
clone size: .
CDR3 protein: CASSQGVLAGSIWYEQYF
CDR3 DNA: TGCGCCAGCAGCCAAGGTGTACTAGCGGGCTCCATTTGGTACGAGCAGTACTTC

CDR3 length: 14
J gene: TRBJ1-3
D gene: .
V gene: TRBV7-9
clone size: .
CDR3 protein: CASSLITPGNTIYF
CDR3 DNA: TGTGCCAGCAGCTTAATAACGCCTGGAAACACCATATATTTT

CDR3 length: 16
J gene: TRBJ1-5
D gene: .
V gene: TRBV19
clone size: .
CDR3 protein: CASSIDQGFGNQPQHF
CDR3 DNA: TGTGCCAGTAGTATCGATCAGGGTTTTGGCAATCAGCCCCAGCATTTT

CDR3 length: 15
J gene: TRBJ1-1
D gene: .
V gene: TRBV6-5
clone size: .
CDR3 protein: CASSSGGANELVAFF
CDR3 DNA: TGTGCCAGCAGTTCCGGCGGGGCCAACGAACTGGTAGCTTTCTTT

CDR3 length: 14
J gene: TRBJ1-2
D gene: TRBD1
V gene: TRBV7-2
clone size: .
CDR3 protein: CASRPTLTGYGYTF
CDR3 DNA: TGTGCCAGCAGGCCTACCCTGACAGGGTATGGCTACACCTTC

CDR3 length: 18
J gene: TRBJ1-5
D gene: .
V gene: TRBV21-1
clone size: .
CDR3 protein: CASSKGISGRGGDQPQHF
CDR3 DNA: TGTGCCAGCAGCAAAGGTATCAGTGGTAGGGGTGGCGACCAGCCCCAGCATTTT

CDR3 length: 17
J gene: TRBJ2-4
D gene: TRBD1
V gene: TRBV25-1
clone size: .
CDR3 protein: CASSEPNRGEAKNIQYF
CDR3 DNA: TGTGCCAGCAGTGAGCCGAACAGGGGAGAAGCCAAAAACATTCAGTACTTC

CDR3 length: 14
J gene: TRBJ2-7
D gene: TRBD1
V gene: TRBV27
clone size: once
CDR3 protein: CASSRTGGKYEQYF
CDR3 DNA: TGTGCCAGCAGTCGGACAGGGGGAAAATACGAGCAGTACTTC

CDR3 length: 14
J gene: TRBJ1-1
D gene: .
V gene: TRBV6-6
clone size: few
CDR3 protein: CASSYSDTNTEAFF
CDR3 DNA: TGTGCCAGCAGTTACTCGGACACGAACACTGAAGCTTTCTTT

CDR3 length: 16
J gene: TRBJ2-3
D gene: TRBD1
V gene: TRBV19
clone size: .
CDR3 protein: CASSHRGPTSTDTQYF
CDR3 DNA: TGTGCCAGTTCGCACAGGGGACCAACTAGCACAGATACGCAGTATTTT

CDR3 length: 13
J gene: TRBJ1-1
D gene: TRBD1
V gene: TRBV6-5
clone size: .
CDR3 protein: CASQIDRAVEAFF
CDR3 DNA: TGTGCCAGCCAGATAGACAGGGCCGTTGAAGCTTTCTTT

CDR3 length: 18
J gene: TRBJ2-3
D gene: .
V gene: TRBV7-6
clone size: .
CDR3 protein: CASSFYRRGQLGTDTQYF
CDR3 DNA: TGTGCCAGCAGCTTTTATCGACGGGGGCAACTAGGCACAGATACGCAGTATTTT

CDR3 length: 17
J gene: TRBJ2-3
D gene: TRBD2
V gene: TRBV11-1
clone size: .
CDR3 protein: CASSYRTSEPPTDTQYF
CDR3 DNA: TGTGCCAGCAGTTACAGGACTAGCGAGCCACCCACAGATACGCAGTATTTT

CDR3 length: 14
J gene: TRBJ1-5
D gene: .
V gene: TRBV2
clone size: .
CDR3 protein: CASRGGGAGQPQHF
CDR3 DNA: TGTGCCAGCAGAGGGGGAGGGGCAGGTCAGCCCCAGCATTTT

CDR3 length: 15
J gene: TRBJ2-5
D gene: .
V gene: TRBV10-1
clone size: .
CDR3 protein: CASSDGSAHQGTQYF
CDR3 DNA: TGCGCCAGCAGTGACGGTTCTGCGCATCAAGGGACCCAGTACTTC

CDR3 length: 14
J gene: TRBJ2-5
D gene: .
V gene: TRBV9
clone size: .
CDR3 protein: CASSVDRGQETQYF
CDR3 DNA: TGTGCCAGCAGCGTAGATAGGGGGCAAGAGACCCAGTACTTC

CDR3 length: 13
J gene: TRBJ1-1
D gene: .
V gene: TRBV28
clone size: few
CDR3 protein: CASESVMNTEAFF
CDR3 DNA: TGTGCCAGCGAATCGGTCATGAACACTGAAGCTTTCTTT

CDR3 length: 17
J gene: TRBJ1-5
D gene: .
V gene: TRBV19
clone size: .
CDR3 protein: CASSIRDPTLSNQPQHF
CDR3 DNA: TGTGCCAGTAGTATTAGAGACCCAACCCTTAGCAATCAGCCCCAGCATTTT

CDR3 length: 15
J gene: TRBJ2-3
D gene: TRBD1
V gene: TRBV2
clone size: .
CDR3 protein: CASRGGQGNTDTQYF
CDR3 DNA: TGTGCCAGCAGGGGGGGACAGGGAAACACAGATACGCAGTATTTT

CDR3 length: 12
J gene: TRBJ1-1
D gene: .
V gene: TRBV27
clone size: .
CDR3 protein: CASRNMNTEAFF
CDR3 DNA: TGTGCCAGCAGAAACATGAACACTGAAGCTTTCTTT

CDR3 length: 15
J gene: TRBJ2-1
D gene: TRBD2
V gene: TRBV7-2
clone size: .
CDR3 protein: CASSIGRSGVNEQFF
CDR3 DNA: TGTGCCAGCAGCATCGGACGTAGCGGGGTTAATGAGCAGTTCTTC

CDR3 length: 15
J gene: TRBJ2-5
D gene: TRBD1
V gene: TRBV5-1
clone size: .
CDR3 protein: CASSPRDRSQETQYF
CDR3 DNA: TGCGCCAGCAGCCCCCGGGACAGGTCCCAAGAGACCCAGTACTTC

CDR3 length: 15
J gene: TRBJ2-4
D gene: .
V gene: TRBV28
clone size: .
CDR3 protein: CASSVLTIAKNIQYF
CDR3 DNA: TGTGCCAGCAGCGTTCTGACTATAGCCAAAAACATTCAGTACTTC

CDR3 length: 12
J gene: TRBJ1-2
D gene: TRBD1
V gene: TRBV10-3
clone size: .
CDR3 protein: CAIRGGDFGYTF
CDR3 DNA: TGTGCCATCAGAGGGGGCGATTTTGGCTACACCTTC

CDR3 length: 15
J gene: TRBJ1-5
D gene: TRBD1
V gene: TRBV2
clone size: .
CDR3 protein: CASRDQGTENQPQHF
CDR3 DNA: TGTGCCAGCAGAGACCAAGGGACAGAGAATCAGCCCCAGCATTTT

CDR3 length: 13
J gene: TRBJ1-2
D gene: .
V gene: TRBV5-1
clone size: .
CDR3 protein: CASSLAGLYGYTF
CDR3 DNA: TGCGCCAGCAGCTTGGCGGGCCTCTATGGCTACACCTTC

CDR3 length: 14
J gene: TRBJ1-1
D gene: .
V gene: TRBV11-2
clone size: .
CDR3 protein: CASSLGRLNTEAFF
CDR3 DNA: TGTGCCAGCAGCTTAGGACGGCTTAACACTGAAGCTTTCTTT

CDR3 length: 16
J gene: TRBJ2-7
D gene: TRBD2
V gene: TRBV7-8
clone size: .
CDR3 protein: CASSLVRASGYYEQYF
CDR3 DNA: TGTGCCAGCAGCTTAGTCCGTGCTAGCGGGTACTACGAGCAGTACTTC

CDR3 length: 13
J gene: TRBJ1-5
D gene: .
V gene: TRBV29-1
clone size: few
CDR3 protein: CSVGPGANQPQHF
CDR3 DNA: TGCAGCGTTGGACCAGGGGCGAATCAGCCCCAGCATTTT

CDR3 length: 16
J gene: TRBJ2-3
D gene: .
V gene: TRBV2
clone size: .
CDR3 protein: CASCEGGLGFTDTQYF
CDR3 DNA: TGTGCCAGCTGCGAGGGTGGGCTGGGGTTCACAGATACGCAGTATTTT

CDR3 length: 14
J gene: TRBJ2-5
D gene: TRBD1
V gene: TRBV5-1
clone size: .
CDR3 protein: CASSPGQAEETQYF
CDR3 DNA: TGCGCCAGCAGCCCCGGACAGGCTGAAGAGACCCAGTACTTC

CDR3 length: 14
J gene: TRBJ2-3
D gene: .
V gene: TRBV7-2
clone size: .
CDR3 protein: CASSLIPGADTQYF
CDR3 DNA: TGTGCCAGCAGCTTGATCCCAGGGGCAGATACGCAGTATTTT

CDR3 length: 15
J gene: TRBJ1-2
D gene: .
V gene: TRBV5-4
clone size: .
CDR3 protein: CASSTGGAQIYGYTF
CDR3 DNA: TGTGCCAGCAGCACGGGAGGGGCACAGATCTATGGCTACACCTTC

CDR3 length: 19
J gene: TRBJ1-3
D gene: TRBD1
V gene: TRBV4-3
clone size: .
CDR3 protein: CASSQAVAGGVQWGNTIYF
CDR3 DNA: TGCGCCAGCAGCCAAGCGGTGGCAGGGGGCGTCCAGTGGGGAAACACCATATATTTT

CDR3 length: 15
J gene: TRBJ2-5
D gene: .
V gene: TRBV5-1
clone size: .
CDR3 protein: CASSRGLVPQETQYF
CDR3 DNA: TGCGCCAGCAGTAGGGGACTGGTGCCCCAAGAGACCCAGTACTTC

CDR3 length: 15
J gene: TRBJ1-2
D gene: .
V gene: TRBV15
clone size: .
CDR3 protein: CATREPLGLGYGYTF
CDR3 DNA: TGTGCCACCAGAGAGCCCTTGGGCCTTGGGTATGGCTACACCTTC

CDR3 length: 16
J gene: TRBJ2-3
D gene: .
V gene: TRBV4-1
clone size: .
CDR3 protein: CASSQDLLRGVDTQYF
CDR3 DNA: TGCGCCAGCAGCCAAGATCTGCTGAGGGGAGTAGATACGCAGTATTTT

CDR3 length: 15
J gene: TRBJ1-3
D gene: .
V gene: TRBV7-2
clone size: .
CDR3 protein: CASSYVGSSGNTIYF
CDR3 DNA: TGTGCCAGCAGCTATGTAGGCAGCTCTGGAAACACCATATATTTT

CDR3 length: 13
J gene: TRBJ2-5
D gene: .
V gene: TRBV28
clone size: once
CDR3 protein: CASSFTREETQYF
CDR3 DNA: TGTGCCAGCAGTTTTACCAGGGAAGAGACCCAGTACTTC

CDR3 length: 15
J gene: TRBJ2-3
D gene: .
V gene: TRBV6-6
clone size: .
CDR3 protein: CASSKQVLLGDTQYF
CDR3 DNA: TGTGCCAGCAGTAAACAGGTACTCCTAGGGGATACGCAGTATTTT

CDR3 length: 11
J gene: TRBJ2-7
D gene: .
V gene: TRBV20-1
clone size: .
CDR3 protein: CSASLSYEQYF
CDR3 DNA: TGCAGTGCTAGTCTCTCCTACGAGCAGTACTTC

CDR3 length: 14
J gene: TRBJ2-7
D gene: .
V gene: TRBV6-6
clone size: .
CDR3 protein: CASSYSSGPLEQYF
CDR3 DNA: TGTGCCAGCAGTTACTCTAGCGGCCCTCTCGAGCAGTACTTC

CDR3 length: 14
J gene: TRBJ2-1
D gene: .
V gene: TRBV5-4
clone size: .
CDR3 protein: CASSSGTPSYEQFF
CDR3 DNA: TGTGCCAGCAGCTCCGGGACTCCTAGCTATGAGCAGTTCTTC

CDR3 length: 13
J gene: TRBJ1-5
D gene: .
V gene: TRBV28
clone size: .
CDR3 protein: CASSRHHNQPQHF
CDR3 DNA: TGTGCCAGCAGTCGACACCATAATCAGCCCCAGCATTTT

CDR3 length: 15
J gene: TRBJ2-1
D gene: TRBD1
V gene: TRBV5-1
clone size: .
CDR3 protein: CASSGDSSSYNEQFF
CDR3 DNA: TGCGCCAGCAGCGGGGACAGTAGCTCCTACAATGAGCAGTTCTTC